The rows below give T cell receptor beta chains drawn from one sample of a study of blood T cell repertoires in COVID-19. TCRdb's table, derived via immunoSEQ multiplex PCR, lists solely in-frame clones and lacks some. In the table there are 150,000 to 200,000 clones, roughly 88% of which are singletons. The sequencing input was PBMCs or T cells enriched from blood (not recorded which). All receptors derive from a man aged 50 or older who had recovered from COVID-19. CDR3s include the opening cysteine and the closing phenylalanine or tryptophan. The D gene is left open where the match is weak. Rows give clone size only sometimes, using once, few, many, or a class for an expanded clone.

>TRBJ1-1|TRBD1|NA|TRBV4-1
CASSQVRIRDSLRNTEAFF
TGCGCCAGCAGCCAAGTTAGGATCCGGGACAGCCTTAGGAACACTGAAGCTTTCTTT
>TRBJ1-2|NA|NA|TRBV19
CASSPQGGYANYGYTF
TGTGCCAGTAGCCCCCAGGGAGGGTACGCTAACTATGGCTACACCTTC
>TRBJ2-7|TRBD2|NA|TRBV4-1
CASSPTSGGRSYEQYF
TGCGCCAGCAGCCCGACTAGCGGGGGCCGTTCCTACGAGCAGTACTTC
>TRBJ2-4|NA|NA|TRBV29-1
CSARRMTGAKNIQYF
TGCAGCGCCCGCCGTATGACAGGAGCCAAAAACATTCAGTACTTC
>TRBJ1-6|NA|once|TRBV6-5
CASSPAGPYSPLHF
TGTGCCAGCAGTCCCGCGGGGCCATATTCACCCCTCCACTTT
>TRBJ1-6|NA|NA|TRBV6-5
CASRPGEFSPLHF
TGTGCCAGCAGGCCCGGAGAATTCTCACCCCTCCACTTT
>TRBJ1-2|TRBD1|NA|TRBV3-1/TRBV3-2
CASSPEDRVKGRYTF
TGTGCCAGCAGCCCCGAGGACAGGGTGAAGGGACGCTACACCTTC
>TRBJ2-5|NA|NA|TRBV7-7
CASSPTGNRAETQYF
TGTGCCAGCAGCCCCACTGGGAACAGGGCAGAGACCCAGTACTTC
>TRBJ1-5|NA|NA|TRBV19
CASMSFGDQPQHF
TGTGCCAGTATGTCCTTCGGGGATCAGCCCCAGCATTTT
>TRBJ1-6|NA|NA|TRBV14
CASSQYRDYNSPLHF
TGTGCCAGCAGCCAATACAGGGATTATAATTCACCCCTCCACTTT
>TRBJ2-2|NA|few|TRBV6-4
CASSAQGFAGELFF
TGTGCCAGCAGTGCACAGGGTTTCGCCGGGGAGCTGTTTTTT
>TRBJ2-3|TRBD2|few|TRBV5-5
CASSLTSGGNTQYF
TGTGCCAGCAGCTTGACTAGCGGGGGAAATACGCAGTATTTT
>TRBJ2-5|NA|NA|TRBV5-4
CASTGTSETQYF
TGTGCCAGTACCGGGACTTCGGAGACCCAGTACTTC
>TRBJ2-3|NA|NA|TRBV3-1/TRBV3-2
CASSPGGSTSDTQYF
TGTGCCAGCAGCCCCGGGGGTAGCACCTCAGATACGCAGTATTTT
>TRBJ2-2|NA|NA|TRBV3-1/TRBV3-2
CASSQRGKGGELFF
TGTGCCAGCAGCCAAAGAGGGAAGGGCGGGGAGCTGTTTTTT
>TRBJ1-2|TRBD1|NA|TRBV7-8
CASSNPYLGQGVNGYTF
TGTGCCAGCAGCAACCCTTATCTTGGACAGGGGGTCAATGGCTACACCTTC
>TRBJ2-4|TRBD2|NA|TRBV20-1
CSASPWTSGLAKNIQYF
TGCAGTGCTAGTCCTTGGACTAGCGGATTAGCCAAAAACATTCAGTACTTC
>TRBJ1-2|TRBD1|NA|TRBV9
CASSPGTEYHYGYTF
TGTGCCAGCAGCCCGGGGACAGAATATCACTATGGCTACACCTTC
>TRBJ1-4|NA|NA|TRBV7-9
CASSITPGAGSEKLFF
TGTGCCAGCAGCATTACACCTGGGGCAGGTAGTGAAAAACTGTTTTTT
>TRBJ2-7|NA|NA|TRBV4-1
CASSQAQGPYEQYF
TGCGCCAGCAGCCAAGCGCAGGGTCCCTACGAGCAGTACTTC
>TRBJ1-2|TRBD1|NA|TRBV5-1
CASSLARQGADYGYTF
TGCGCCAGCAGCTTGGCAAGACAGGGGGCAGACTATGGCTACACCTTC
>TRBJ1-1|TRBD1|NA|TRBV3-1/TRBV3-2
CASSHRTGGAEAFF
TGTGCCAGCAGCCACCGAACAGGGGGAGCTGAAGCTTTCTTT
>TRBJ1-4|TRBD1|NA|TRBV3-1/TRBV3-2
CASSQADRGRRNEKLFF
TGTGCCAGCAGCCAGGCGGACAGGGGGCGGCGGAATGAAAAACTGTTTTTT
>TRBJ2-5|TRBD2|NA|TRBV3-1/TRBV3-2
CASSRQSGLAGKETQYF
TGTGCCAGCAGCAGACAATCGGGACTAGCGGGGAAGGAGACCCAGTACTTC
>TRBJ2-3|TRBD2|NA|TRBV3-1/TRBV3-2
CASSQFLAGTSTDTQYF
TGTGCCAGCAGCCAATTTTTAGCGGGGACTAGCACAGATACGCAGTATTTT
>TRBJ1-1|NA|NA|TRBV6-5
CASSLQGLNTEAFF
TGTGCCAGCAGTTTACAGGGCTTAAACACTGAAGCTTTCTTT
>TRBJ2-7|NA|NA|TRBV5-1
CASMELAGYNEQYF
TGCGCCAGCATGGAGTTGGCGGGGTACAACGAGCAGTACTTC
>TRBJ1-1|NA|NA|TRBV7-3
CASSLGENTEAFF
TGTGCCAGCAGCCTAGGGGAGAACACTGAAGCTTTCTTT
>TRBJ2-7|NA|NA|TRBV29-1
CSVEEGPREQYF
TGCAGCGTTGAGGAGGGGCCGAGAGAGCAGTACTTC
>TRBJ1-4|NA|NA|TRBV2
CANSQGEGEKLFF
TGTGCCAACTCACAGGGAGAGGGTGAAAAACTGTTTTTT
>TRBJ1-1|TRBD1|NA|TRBV6-6
CASSPGGTYTEAFF
TGTGCCAGCAGTCCAGGGGGGACGTACACTGAAGCTTTCTTT
>TRBJ2-3|NA|NA|TRBV7-9
CASSLSEVSTDTQYF
TGTGCCAGCAGCTTAAGCGAAGTTAGCACAGATACGCAGTATTTT
>TRBJ1-2|TRBD1|NA|TRBV29-1
CSVEKRTGGTYGYTF
TGCAGCGTTGAAAAGCGGACAGGGGGTACCTATGGCTACACCTTC
>TRBJ2-5|NA|NA|TRBV5-1
CASRTGTTQETQYF
TGCGCCAGCCGAACCGGGACAACCCAAGAGACCCAGTACTTC
>TRBJ2-2|NA|NA|TRBV11-2
CASSGWGGERTGELFF
TGTGCCAGCAGCGGTTGGGGGGGCGAACGAACCGGGGAGCTGTTTTTT
>TRBJ2-7|NA|many|TRBV9
CASSVAGTSYEQYF
TGTGCCAGCAGCGTAGCAGGGACATCCTACGAGCAGTACTTC
>TRBJ2-5|NA|NA|TRBV13
CASSSQKEETQYF
TGTGCCAGCAGCTCCCAAAAGGAGGAGACCCAGTACTTC
>TRBJ2-5|TRBD2|once|TRBV28
CASSFGVSGGQETQYF
TGTGCCAGCAGTTTCGGGGTTAGCGGGGGACAAGAGACCCAGTACTTC
>TRBJ1-5|NA|NA|TRBV6-6
CASGIRGNQPQHF
TGTGCCAGCGGAATACGGGGCAATCAGCCCCAGCATTTT
>TRBJ1-3|TRBD1|NA|TRBV29-1
CSVAITGTGIGNTIYF
TGCAGCGTTGCAATCACCGGGACAGGGATCGGAAACACCATATATTTT
>TRBJ2-7|NA|NA|TRBV28
CASSADFYEQYF
TGTGCCAGCAGTGCCGACTTCTACGAGCAGTACTTC
>TRBJ2-7|NA|NA|TRBV18
CASSRAGEYEQYF
TGTGCCAGCTCACGGGCCGGGGAATACGAGCAGTACTTC
>TRBJ1-5|NA|NA|TRBV24-1
CATSDLTPTKNNQPQHF
TGTGCCACCAGTGATTTGACTCCGACTAAAAACAATCAGCCCCAGCATTTT
>TRBJ2-5|NA|NA|TRBV19
CASSIGGAQETQYF
TGTGCCAGTAGTATCGGAGGGGCCCAAGAGACCCAGTACTTC
>TRBJ1-5|NA|NA|TRBV24-1
CATSDTGQPQHF
TGTGCCACCAGTGACACAGGTCAGCCCCAGCATTTT
>TRBJ1-6|NA|NA|TRBV6-5
CASGDTYNSPLHF
TGTGCCAGTGGGGACACCTACAATTCACCCCTCCACTTT
>TRBJ1-1|TRBD1|NA|TRBV7-6
CASRRGQGMNTEAFF
TGTGCCAGCAGGAGGGGGCAGGGGATGAACACTGAAGCTTTCTTT
>TRBJ1-3|NA|many|TRBV27
CASNTHRTNTIYF
TGTGCCAGCAACACCCACAGAACTAACACCATATATTTT
>TRBJ2-7|TRBD1|NA|TRBV18
CASSPGQVYEQYF
TGTGCCAGCTCACCGGGACAGGTCTACGAGCAGTACTTC
>TRBJ2-2|NA|NA|TRBV2
CASSPLTSAVGELFF
TGTGCCAGCAGTCCCCTGACTAGTGCGGTCGGGGAGCTGTTTTTT
>TRBJ1-2|TRBD1|NA|TRBV6-5
CASTRGQWYGYTF
TGTGCCAGCACGAGGGGGCAATGGTACGGCTACACCTTC
>TRBJ2-2|NA|NA|TRBV12-3/TRBV12-4
CASSRTGELFF
TGTGCCAGCAGTCGTACCGGGGAGCTGTTTTTT
>TRBJ1-6|NA|once|TRBV7-2
CASSKSSSYNSPLHF
TGTGCCAGCAGCAAATCCAGCTCCTATAATTCACCCCTCCACTTT
>TRBJ1-6|NA|once|TRBV5-1
CASSLDPGSSNSPLHF
TGCGCCAGCAGCTTGGATCCAGGGTCGTCTAATTCACCCCTCCACTTT
>TRBJ2-3|NA|NA|TRBV4-1
CASSQGPGSRTDTQYF
TGCGCCAGCAGCCAAGGGCCAGGGTCAAGAACAGATACGCAGTATTTT